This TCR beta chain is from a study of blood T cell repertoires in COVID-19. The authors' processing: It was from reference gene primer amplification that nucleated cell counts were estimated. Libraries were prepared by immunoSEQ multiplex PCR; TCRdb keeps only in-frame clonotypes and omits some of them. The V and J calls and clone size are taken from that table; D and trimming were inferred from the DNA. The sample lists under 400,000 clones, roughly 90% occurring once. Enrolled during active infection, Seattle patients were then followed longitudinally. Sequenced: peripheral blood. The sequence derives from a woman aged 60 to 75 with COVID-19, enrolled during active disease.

The CDR3 spells CASSLLGAYGYTF. Written as DNA, the CDR3 is TGTGCCAGTAGTCTTTTGGGGGCCTATGGCTACACCTTC. The genes are TRBV19 and TRBJ1-2; D is perhaps TRBD1 (6 bases). This CDR3 region has 13 residues. The ends were cut back, 5 bases at V and 4 bases at J, with 11 bases in the middle. CDR1 LNHDA and CDR2 SQIVND come from the germline V gene (reference sequence).